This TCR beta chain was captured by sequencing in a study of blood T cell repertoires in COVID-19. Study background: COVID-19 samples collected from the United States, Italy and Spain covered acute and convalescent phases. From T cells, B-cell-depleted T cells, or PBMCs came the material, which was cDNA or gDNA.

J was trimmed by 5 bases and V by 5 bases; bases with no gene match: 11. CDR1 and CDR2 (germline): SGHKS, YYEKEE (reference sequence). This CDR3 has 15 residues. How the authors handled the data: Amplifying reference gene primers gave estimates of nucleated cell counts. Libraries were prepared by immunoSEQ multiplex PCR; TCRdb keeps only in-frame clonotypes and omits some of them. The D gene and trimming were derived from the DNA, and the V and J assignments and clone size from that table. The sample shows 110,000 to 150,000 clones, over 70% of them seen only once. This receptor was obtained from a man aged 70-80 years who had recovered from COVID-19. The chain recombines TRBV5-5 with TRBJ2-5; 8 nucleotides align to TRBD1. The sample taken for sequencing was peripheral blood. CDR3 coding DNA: TGTGCCAGCAGGTCCCGGACAGGGTCTAGGGAGACCCAGTACTTC. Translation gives CASRSRTGSRETQYF. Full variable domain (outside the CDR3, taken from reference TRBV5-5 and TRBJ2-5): DAGVTQSPTHLIKTRGQQVTLRCSPISGHKSVSWYQQVLGQGPQFIFQYYEKEERGRGNFPDRFSARQFPNYSSELNVNALLLGDSALYLCASRSRTGSRETQYFGPGTRLLVL.